This TCR beta chain was profiled in a study of CD8 T cells in Susac syndrome. V shed 5 bases, J shed 9 bases, and the junction held 12 bases outside the gene matches. CDR3 length: 16 amino acids. Germline CDR1 and CDR2: SGHNT and YYREEE (reference sequence). When the RNA was reverse transcribed, random hexamers were used with an input of roughly 0.45 to 1 ug. TCRdb redid the calling of the immunoSEQ multiplex PCR reads with MiXCR, one entry per CDR3 protein. The data contain 150,000 to 200,000 distinct CDR3 sequences, around 94% of them singletons. This TCR derives from a human donor in good health. Sequences were obtained from CD4+ T cells from PBMCs. The chain joins TRBV5-4 to TRBJ2-1; 12 bases map to TRBD2. The DNA of the CDR3 is TGTGCCAGCAGTTTTACTAGCGGGGGGCGCCTTGGTGAGCAGTTCTTC. Its protein is CASSFTSGGRLGEQFF.